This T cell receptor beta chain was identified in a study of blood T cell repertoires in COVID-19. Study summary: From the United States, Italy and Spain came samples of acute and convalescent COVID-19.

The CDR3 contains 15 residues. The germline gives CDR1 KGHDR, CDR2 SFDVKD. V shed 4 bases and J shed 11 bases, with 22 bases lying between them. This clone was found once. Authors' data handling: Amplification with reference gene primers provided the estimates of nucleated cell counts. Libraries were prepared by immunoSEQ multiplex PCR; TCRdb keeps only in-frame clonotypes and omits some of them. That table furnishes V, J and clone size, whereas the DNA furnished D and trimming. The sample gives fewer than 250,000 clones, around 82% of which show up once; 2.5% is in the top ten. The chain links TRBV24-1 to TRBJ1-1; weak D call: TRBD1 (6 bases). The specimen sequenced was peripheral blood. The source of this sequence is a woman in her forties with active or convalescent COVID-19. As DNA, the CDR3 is TGTGCCACCAGTGACTCACGACAGCTCTCAGGGGAGGCTTTCTTT. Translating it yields CATSDSRQLSGEAFF.